These 13 T cell receptor beta chains were sequenced from one sample in a study of PD-1 blockade in mismatch repair-deficient tumors (dated by TCRdb to about 2017). Libraries were made using the immunoSEQ multiplex PCR assay. TCRdb limited this immuneACCESS table to in-frame rearrangements with V and J called. A share of clones is missing; checked studies link under half to unresolved V genes, and the rest is unexplained. The sample table holds about 63,000 clones, of which about nine tenths were seen once. The ten largest clones capture approximately 15% of the sample. Sample: peripheral blood, taken 52 weeks after starting pembrolizumab. The origin of the receptors is an adult with mismatch repair-deficient cancer.

The chain is built from TRBV4-3 and TRBJ2-7; 10 bases align to TRBD2. CDR1 is LGHNA, CDR2 YSLEER, per germline. With V trimmed by 0 bases and J by 5 bases, 10 bases remained unmatched. CDR3 length equals 17 residues. The CDR3 DNA is TGCGCCAGCAGCCAAGATGAGGGCCTAGCGGGAGCCCACGAGCAGTACTTC. This encodes CASSQDEGLAGAHEQYF.

The chain links TRBV6-6 to TRBJ1-2, with TRBD1 matching over 7 bases. The length of the CDR3 is 13 residues. The junction had 3 bases not matched to a gene; V was cut back by 4 bases and J by 4 bases. Germline assignment: CDR1 MNHNY and CDR2 SVGAGI (reference sequence). CDR3 coding DNA: TGTGCCAGCAGTTCTGGACAGGCCTATGGCTACACCTTC. This translates into CASSSGQAYGYTF.

The genes are TRBV6-5 and TRBJ2-3; 8 bases fit TRBD1. Unmatched junction bases numbered 6, after V lost 3 bases and J lost 7 bases. The CDR3 consists of 14 residues. The germline V gene has CDR1 MNHEY and CDR2 SVGAGI. The CDR3 bases are TGTGCCAGCAGTTATCAGGGGGCCCAGCATACGCAGTATTTT. Encoded protein: CASSYQGAQHTQYF.

The chain has TRBV7-9 and TRBJ2-3; D ambiguous. The CDR3 is made up of 16 amino acids. The V end lost 1 base, the J end lost 5 bases, and 16 bases lay between the germline ends. Per germline, CDR1 SEHNR and CDR2 FQNEAQ (reference sequence). CDR3 loop: CASSLGGLVYGDTQYF. The CDR3 nucleotides read TGTGCCAGCAGCTTAGGGGGTCTCGTGTATGGAGATACGCAGTATTTT. The full variable domain, with the rest looked up from reference TRBV7-9 and TRBJ2-3, is DTGVSQNPRHKITKRGQNVTFRCDPISEHNRLYWYRQTLGQGPEFLTYFQNEAQLEKSRLLSDRFSAERPKGSFSTLEIQRTEQGDSAMYLCASSLGGLVYGDTQYFGPGTRLTVL.

The chain uses TRBV6-5 and TRBJ1-1, with 9 bases fitting TRBD1. Germline CDR1 is MNHEY and CDR2 is SVGAGI. The CDR3 spans 14 residues. The V gene end was trimmed by 6 bases and the J gene end by 6 bases; junction bases not matched to a gene: 8. The CDR3 sequence is CASRMGQGRPEAFF. For the CDR3, the DNA is TGTGCCAGCAGGATGGGACAGGGTAGACCTGAAGCTTTCTTT.

This clone was detected only once. The chain joins TRBV4-1 to TRBJ2-1; D possibly corresponds to TRBD2 (6 bases). CDR1 and CDR2 (germline): MGHRA, YSYEKL. There are 16 residues in the CDR3. With 0 bases removed from V and 4 bases from J, the gap between germline ends came to 13 bases. CDR3 sequence (DNA): TGCGCCAGCAGCCAAGAGGCGGGGACCCCATACAATGAGCAGTTCTTC. Translating gives CASSQEAGTPYNEQFF.

The chain joins TRBV5-4 to TRBJ1-2, with TRBD1 as a possible D gene (5 bases). Germline-derived CDR1 and CDR2 are SGHNT and YYREEE (reference sequence). V shed 0 bases and J shed 5 bases, with 11 bases lying between them. The CDR3 has 14 amino acids. The CDR3 sequence is CASSLGRGEYGYTF. CDR3 DNA: TGTGCCAGCAGCTTGGGTAGGGGAGAGTATGGCTACACCTTC.

This clone occurred a few times. This rearrangement joins TRBV4-1 to TRBJ1-2, with D unresolved. The CDR3 runs to 15 residues. CDR1 and CDR2 from the germline V gene are MGHRA and YSYEKL. Trimming took off 1 base at V and 4 bases at J, with 13 bases between the two ends. CDR3 in amino acids: CASSQVPPGVYGYTF. DNA for the CDR3: TGCGCCAGCAGCCAAGTCCCTCCGGGAGTCTATGGCTACACCTTC.

This clone was observed a handful of times. The chain links TRBV7-3 to TRBJ2-3; TRBD1 matches at 11 bases. Germline V gives CDR1 SGHTA, CDR2 FQGTGA. The CDR3 runs to 15 residues. V lost 5 bases, J lost 3 bases, and 4 bases stayed unmatched. This CDR3 is CASSPGTGGTDTQYF. The CDR3 nucleotides are TGTGCCAGCAGCCCTGGGACAGGGGGGACAGATACGCAGTATTTT.

The V gene is TRBV5-4, the J gene TRBJ2-4; no reliable D call. The CDR3 is 14 amino acids. V lost 4 bases to trimming and J lost 6 bases, with 14 bases between them. CDR1 is SGHNT, CDR2 YYREEE, per germline (reference sequence). The CDR3 spells CASSQRDKGNIQYF. CDR3 in DNA: TGTGCCAGCAGCCAGCGAGACAAAGGAAACATTCAGTACTTC.

The table lists this clone with a few counts. This chain joins TRBV11-2 and TRBJ1-1, with D perhaps matching TRBD1 (5 bases). V shed 6 bases and J shed 0 bases, with 5 bases lying between them. CDR3 length equals 12 residues. Germline CDR1 SGHAT, CDR2 FQNNGV. The CDR3 sequence is CASRGLNTEAFF. The CDR3 DNA sequence: TGTGCCAGCAGGGGACTGAACACTGAAGCTTTCTTT.

This chain connects TRBV9 to TRBJ1-5; TRBD1 might be the D (5 bases). In germline, CDR1 is SGDLS, CDR2 YYNGEE. The CDR3 sequence is 15 residues long. V was trimmed by 0 bases and J by 0 bases, leaving 7 bases between them. In DNA, the CDR3 is TGTGCCAGCAGCGTAGGGGGGGATAGCAATCAGCCCCAGCATTTT. Amino acids: CASSVGGDSNQPQHF.

The V and J genes are TRBV11-2 and TRBJ2-1; 12 nucleotides match TRBD2. This CDR3 contains 16 residues. Germline CDR1 is SGHAT and CDR2 is FQNNGV. V dropped 3 bases and J dropped 6; count of bases not matched to a gene: 6. The CDR3 protein is CASSFLASGRGNEQFF. DNA for the CDR3: TGTGCCAGCAGCTTTCTGGCTAGCGGGAGGGGCAATGAGCAGTTCTTC.